This T cell receptor (beta chain) was documented in a study of blood T cells in healthy people across ages. A second about 7 to 12 cycle PCR used barcoded and J-beta primers. TCRdb independently ran MiXCR on the 5' RACE reads; one entry per CDR3 protein. The sample has around 1.5 million distinct CDR3 sequences, 59% seen once. With V trimmed by 3 bases and J by 6 bases, 6 bases remained unmatched. The CDR3 contains 15 residues. The germline gives CDR1 MGHRA, CDR2 YSYEKL. V gene TRBV4-1 combines with J gene TRBJ2-3; 10 bases fit TRBD2. The sequence was obtained from a young man in good health. Input material: blood. Written as DNA, the CDR3 is TGCGCCAGCAGCCACCTAGCGGGAGTCGCGGATACGCAGTATTTT. It codes for CASSHLAGVADTQYF.